This T cell receptor beta chain came from a study of neoadjuvant anti-PD-1 for oral cavity cancer. The study, taken as a whole, reports: After neoadjuvant nivolumab, PBMC T cell clonality was significantly higher in non-responders than responders. Pretreatment Treg/Th17 ratio correlated inversely with post-treatment tumor clonality.

Here immunoSEQ multiplex PCR was the method, and the copy in TCRdb shows in-frame clones only, minus some. This sample has around 62,000 clones, with 65% to 80% found just once. Germline assignment: CDR1 MNHNS and CDR2 SASEGT. V dropped 3 bases and J dropped 5 bases, with 10 bases sitting between them. This CDR3 region has 13 residues. For this clone: The antigen is undetermined.

The sequence was obtained from a person between 40 and 79 years old with oral cavity squamous cell carcinoma. The input for sequencing was PBMCs, taken before nivolumab (anti-PD-1) treatment. The gene calls are TRBV6-1 and TRBJ1-1; D possibly corresponds to TRBD1 (5 bases). CDR3 loop: CASSDPGGTEAFF. The DNA for the CDR3 is TGTGCCAGCAGTGACCCCGGGGGGACTGAAGCTTTCTTT.